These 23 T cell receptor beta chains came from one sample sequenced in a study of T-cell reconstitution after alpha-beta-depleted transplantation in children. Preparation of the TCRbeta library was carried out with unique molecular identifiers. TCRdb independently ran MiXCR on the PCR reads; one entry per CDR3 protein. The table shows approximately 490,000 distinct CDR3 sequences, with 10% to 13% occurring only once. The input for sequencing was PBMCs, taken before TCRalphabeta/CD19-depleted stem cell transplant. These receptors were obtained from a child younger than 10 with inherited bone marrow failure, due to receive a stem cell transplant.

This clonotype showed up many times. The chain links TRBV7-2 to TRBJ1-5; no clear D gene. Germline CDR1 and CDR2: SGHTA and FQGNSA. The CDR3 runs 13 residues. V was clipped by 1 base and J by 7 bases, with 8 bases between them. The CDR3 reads CASSLGSGQPQHF. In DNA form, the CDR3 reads TGTGCCAGCAGCTTAGGTTCGGGCCAGCCCCAGCATTTT.

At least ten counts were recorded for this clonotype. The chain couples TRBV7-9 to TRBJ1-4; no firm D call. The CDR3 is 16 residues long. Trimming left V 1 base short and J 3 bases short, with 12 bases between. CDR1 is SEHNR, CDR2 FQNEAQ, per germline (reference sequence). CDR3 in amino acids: CASSLGVGSSNEKLFF. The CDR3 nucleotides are TGTGCCAGCAGCTTAGGTGTGGGTTCCTCTAATGAAAAACTGTTTTTT.

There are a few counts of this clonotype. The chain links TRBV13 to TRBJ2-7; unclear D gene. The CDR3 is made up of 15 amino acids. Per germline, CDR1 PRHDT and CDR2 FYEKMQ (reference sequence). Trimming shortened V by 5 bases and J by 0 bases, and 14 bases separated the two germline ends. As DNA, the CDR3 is TGTGCCAGCAGCCCCCGGACGGAGATCTCCTACGAGCAGTACTTC. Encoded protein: CASSPRTEISYEQYF.

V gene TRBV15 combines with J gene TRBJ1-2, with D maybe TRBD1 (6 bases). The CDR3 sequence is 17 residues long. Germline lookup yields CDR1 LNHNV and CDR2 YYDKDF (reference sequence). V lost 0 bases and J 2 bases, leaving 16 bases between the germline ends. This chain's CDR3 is CATSRDSWTAPNYGYTF. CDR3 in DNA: TGTGCCACCAGCAGAGATTCTTGGACAGCTCCAAACTATGGCTACACCTTC.

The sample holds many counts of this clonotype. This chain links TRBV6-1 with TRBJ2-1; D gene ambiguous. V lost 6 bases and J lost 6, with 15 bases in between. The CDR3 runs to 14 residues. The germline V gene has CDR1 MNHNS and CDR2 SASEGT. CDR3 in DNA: TGTGCCAGCAGGCTAGTTTTATCAGGCAATGAGCAGTTCTTC. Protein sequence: CASRLVLSGNEQFF.

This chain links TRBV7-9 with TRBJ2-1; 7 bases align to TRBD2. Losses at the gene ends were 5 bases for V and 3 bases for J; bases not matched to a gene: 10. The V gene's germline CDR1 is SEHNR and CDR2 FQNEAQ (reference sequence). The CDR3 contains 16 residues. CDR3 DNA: TGTGCCAGCAGCCCAGGGAGGGCCGATTTCTACAATGAGCAGTTCTTC. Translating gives CASSPGRADFYNEQFF.

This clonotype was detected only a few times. This chain's CDR3 is CASSQDRGTYNEQFF. In nucleotides, the CDR3 is TGCGCCAGCAGCCAAGATCGCGGGACCTACAATGAGCAGTTCTTC. This chain joins TRBV4-3 and TRBJ2-1; a possible D gene is TRBD2 (6 bases). This CDR3 comprises 15 residues. Germline V CDR1 and CDR2: LGHNA, YSLEER. V gave up 0 bases and J gave up 2 bases, with 8 bases separating them.

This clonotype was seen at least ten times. Written as DNA, the CDR3 is TGTGCCAGCAGCTGGAGGTTGGGCAATGAGCAGTTCTTC. The encoded protein is CASSWRLGNEQFF. The chain carries TRBV11-2 and TRBJ2-1; TRBD2 is a possible D gene (5 bases). Germline V gene lookup returns CDR1 SGHAT and CDR2 FQNNGV. The CDR3 consists of 13 residues. Trimming pared 4 bases from V and 6 bases from J, leaving 10 bases between.

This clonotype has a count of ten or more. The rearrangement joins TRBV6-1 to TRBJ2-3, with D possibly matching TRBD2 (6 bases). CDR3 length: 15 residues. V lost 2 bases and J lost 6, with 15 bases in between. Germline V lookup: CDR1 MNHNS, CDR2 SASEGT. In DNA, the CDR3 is TGTGCCAGCAGTGAACAAACGGGAGTCTTTGATACGCAGTATTTT. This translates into CASSEQTGVFDTQYF.

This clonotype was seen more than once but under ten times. The CDR3 sequence: CASSPRLIEVLITGELFF. In nucleotides, the CDR3 is TGTGCCAGCTCACCACGACTGATAGAGGTGCTCATAACCGGGGAGCTGTTTTTT. The chain employs TRBV18 and TRBJ2-2; D call uncertain. CDR1 and CDR2 from the germline V gene are KGHSH and LQKENI. The CDR3 sequence is 18 residues long. Trimming removed 1 base from V and 5 bases from J, with 20 bases in between.

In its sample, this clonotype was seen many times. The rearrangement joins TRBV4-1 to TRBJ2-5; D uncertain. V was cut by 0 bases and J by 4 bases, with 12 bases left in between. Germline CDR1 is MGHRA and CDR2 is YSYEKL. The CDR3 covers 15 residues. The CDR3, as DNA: TGCGCCAGCAGCCAAGATCGTCAATTGATAGAGACCCAGTACTTC. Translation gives CASSQDRQLIETQYF.

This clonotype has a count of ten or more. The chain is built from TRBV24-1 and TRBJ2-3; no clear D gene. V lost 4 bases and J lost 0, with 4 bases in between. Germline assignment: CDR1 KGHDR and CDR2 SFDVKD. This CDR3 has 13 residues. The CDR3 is CATSDPSTDTQYF. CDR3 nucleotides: TGTGCCACCAGTGACCCCAGCACAGATACGCAGTATTTT.

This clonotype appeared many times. DNA for the CDR3: TGCGCCAGCAGCAGAACAGCCAACGCTGGCTACAATGAGCAGTTCTTC. Translated: CASSRTANAGYNEQFF. The chain is built from TRBV5-1 and TRBJ2-1; no firm D call. The CDR3 runs to 16 residues. Germline CDR1 SGHRS, CDR2 YFSETQ. Trimming left V 4 bases short and J 3 bases short, with 17 bases between.

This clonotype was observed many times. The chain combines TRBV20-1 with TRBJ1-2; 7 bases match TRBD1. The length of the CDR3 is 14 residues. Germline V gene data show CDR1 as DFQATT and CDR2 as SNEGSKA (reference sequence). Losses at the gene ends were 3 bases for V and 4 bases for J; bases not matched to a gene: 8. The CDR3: CSASRTGTAYGYTF. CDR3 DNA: TGCAGTGCTAGCCGCACCGGGACAGCCTATGGCTACACCTTC.

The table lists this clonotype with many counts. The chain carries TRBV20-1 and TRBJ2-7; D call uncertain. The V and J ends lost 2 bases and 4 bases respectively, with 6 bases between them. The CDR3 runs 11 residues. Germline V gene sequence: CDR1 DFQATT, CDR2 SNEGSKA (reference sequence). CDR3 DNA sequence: TGCAGTGCTAGAAGTTGGTACGAGCAGTACTTC. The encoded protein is CSARSWYEQYF.

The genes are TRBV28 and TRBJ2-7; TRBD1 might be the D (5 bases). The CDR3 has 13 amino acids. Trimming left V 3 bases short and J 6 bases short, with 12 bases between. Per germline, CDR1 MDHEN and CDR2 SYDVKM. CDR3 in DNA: TGTGCCAGCAGTTTGGGGTCAGGGCGCGAGCAGTACTTC. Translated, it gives CASSLGSGREQYF.

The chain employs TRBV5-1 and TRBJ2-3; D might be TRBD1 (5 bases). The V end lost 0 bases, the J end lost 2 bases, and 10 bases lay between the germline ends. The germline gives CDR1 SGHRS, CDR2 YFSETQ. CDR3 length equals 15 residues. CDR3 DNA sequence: TGCGCCAGCAGCTTGGAGGGGCCATTCACAGATACGCAGTATTTT. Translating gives CASSLEGPFTDTQYF.

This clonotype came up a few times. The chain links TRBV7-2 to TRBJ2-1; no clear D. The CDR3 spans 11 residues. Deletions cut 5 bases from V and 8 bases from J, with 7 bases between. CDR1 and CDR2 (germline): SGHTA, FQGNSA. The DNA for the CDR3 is TGTGCCAGCAGCGTGGCGGATGAGCAGTTCTTC. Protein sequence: CASSVADEQFF.

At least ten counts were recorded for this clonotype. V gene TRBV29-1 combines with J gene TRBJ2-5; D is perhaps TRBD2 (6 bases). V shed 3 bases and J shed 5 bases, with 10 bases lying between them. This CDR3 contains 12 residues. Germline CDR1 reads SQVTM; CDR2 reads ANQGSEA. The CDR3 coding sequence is TGCAGCGTTGATCGGGGGTGGGAGACCCAGTACTTC. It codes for CSVDRGWETQYF.

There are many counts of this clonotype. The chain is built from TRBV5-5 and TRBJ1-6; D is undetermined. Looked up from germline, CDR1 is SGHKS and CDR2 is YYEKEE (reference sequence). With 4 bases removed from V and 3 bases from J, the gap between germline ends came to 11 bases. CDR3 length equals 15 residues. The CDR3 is CASSLRVNYNSPLHF. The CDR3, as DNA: TGTGCCAGCAGCCTTCGTGTGAACTATAATTCACCCCTCCACTTT.

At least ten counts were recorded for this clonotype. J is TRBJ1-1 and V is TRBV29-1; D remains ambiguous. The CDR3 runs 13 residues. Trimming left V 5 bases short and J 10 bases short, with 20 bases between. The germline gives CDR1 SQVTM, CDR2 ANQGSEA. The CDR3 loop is CSVTTPGRAAAFF. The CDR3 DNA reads TGCAGCGTTACTACACCGGGCCGAGCGGCAGCTTTCTTT.

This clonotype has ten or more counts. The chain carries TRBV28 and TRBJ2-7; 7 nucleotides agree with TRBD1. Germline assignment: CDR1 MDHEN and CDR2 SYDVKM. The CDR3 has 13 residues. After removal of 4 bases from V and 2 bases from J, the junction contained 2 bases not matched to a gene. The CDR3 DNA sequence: TGTGCCAGCAGTTACAGGGGAACCTACGAGCAGTACTTC. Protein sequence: CASSYRGTYEQYF.

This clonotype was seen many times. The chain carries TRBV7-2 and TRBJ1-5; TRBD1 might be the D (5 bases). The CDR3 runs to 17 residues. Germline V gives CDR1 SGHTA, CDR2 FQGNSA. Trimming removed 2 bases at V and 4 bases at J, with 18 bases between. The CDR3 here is CASSLTAMGRRNQPQHF. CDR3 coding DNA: TGTGCCAGCAGCTTAACGGCGATGGGACGGAGGAATCAGCCCCAGCATTTT.